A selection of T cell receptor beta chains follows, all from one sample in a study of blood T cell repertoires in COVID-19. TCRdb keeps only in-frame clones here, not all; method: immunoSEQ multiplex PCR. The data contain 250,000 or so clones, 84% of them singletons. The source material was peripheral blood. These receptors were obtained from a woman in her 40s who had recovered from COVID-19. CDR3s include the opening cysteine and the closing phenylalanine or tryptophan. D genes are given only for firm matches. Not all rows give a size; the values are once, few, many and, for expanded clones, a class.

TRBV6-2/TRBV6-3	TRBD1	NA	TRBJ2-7	TGTGCCAGCAGTTACGACAGGGCCTACGAGCAGTACTTC	CASSYDRAYEQYF
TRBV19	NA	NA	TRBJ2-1	TGTGCCAGTACCCTTAGCTCCTACAATGAGCAGTTCTTC	CASTLSSYNEQFF
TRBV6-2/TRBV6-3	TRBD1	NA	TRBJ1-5	TGTGCCAGCAGTCTTAGACAGGGGGCGGATTATAGCAATCAGCCCCAGCATTTT	CASSLRQGADYSNQPQHF
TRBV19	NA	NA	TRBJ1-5	TGTGCCAGTAGAGGCCGCGGTCCCCATCAGCCCCAGCATTTT	CASRGRGPHQPQHF
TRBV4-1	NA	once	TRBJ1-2	TGCGCCAGCAGCCAAGTGGGGGGGAACCTGTATGGCTACACCTTC	CASSQVGGNLYGYTF
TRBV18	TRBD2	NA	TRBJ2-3	TGTGCCAGCTCACGAGCTAGCGGGTCGGGAGATACGCAGTATTTT	CASSRASGSGDTQYF
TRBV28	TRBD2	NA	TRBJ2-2	TGTGCCAGCAGCCTCGGAGGACTAGCGAACACCGGGGAGCTGTTTTTT	CASSLGGLANTGELFF
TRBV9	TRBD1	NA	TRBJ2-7	TGTGCCAGCAGCGTAGAGGACAGGGGACTCCACGAGCAGTACTTC	CASSVEDRGLHEQYF
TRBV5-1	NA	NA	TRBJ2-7	TGCGCCAGCAGCCCGAGCCCGGGATACGAGCAGTACTTC	CASSPSPGYEQYF
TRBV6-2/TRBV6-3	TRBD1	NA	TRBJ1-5	TGTGCCAGCAGTGACACCGGGACAGGGGTCCCTCCTCAGCCCCAGCATTTT	CASSDTGTGVPPQPQHF
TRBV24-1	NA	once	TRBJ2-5	TGTGCCACCAGTGGGCCTGTGGGGGCAAAGACCCAGTACTTC	CATSGPVGAKTQYF
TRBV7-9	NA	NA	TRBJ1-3	TGTGCCAGCAGCTTAGACGTGAGGCCTGGAAACACCATATATTTT	CASSLDVRPGNTIYF
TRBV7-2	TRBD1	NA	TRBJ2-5	TGTGCCAGCAGCTCGCAGGGGGCGCGAGGGATGGAGACCCAGTACTTC	CASSSQGARGMETQYF
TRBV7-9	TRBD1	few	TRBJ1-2	TGTGCCAGCAGACCGGGACAGGGGGCGGGCGGCTACACCTTC	CASRPGQGAGGYTF
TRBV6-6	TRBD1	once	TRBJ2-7	TGTGCCAGCAGTTACGGCCTCGGACAGGCCGTCTACGAGCAGTACTTC	CASSYGLGQAVYEQYF
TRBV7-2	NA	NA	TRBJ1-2	TGTGCCAGCAGCCTCAACAGGGTGGGCTATGGCTACACCTTC	CASSLNRVGYGYTF
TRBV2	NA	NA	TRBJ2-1	TGTGCCAGCAGTAAAGATCAGGGGAGCCTAGAGCAGTTCTTC	CASSKDQGSLEQFF
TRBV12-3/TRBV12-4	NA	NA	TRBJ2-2	TGTGCCAGCAGTCCCCAGACCGGGGAGCTGTTTTTT	CASSPQTGELFF
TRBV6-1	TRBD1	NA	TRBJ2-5	TGTGCCAGCAGTGCTACGGGACAGCTTTTTTTGGAGACCCAGTACTTC	CASSATGQLFLETQYF
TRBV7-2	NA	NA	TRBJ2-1	TGTGCCAGCAGCTTAGTTTCGGGAGATGAGCAGTTCTTC	CASSLVSGDEQFF
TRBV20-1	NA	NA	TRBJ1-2	TGCAGTGCTAGTACCCGGGACTATGGCTACACCTTC	CSASTRDYGYTF
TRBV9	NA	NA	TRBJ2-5	TGTGCCAGCAGCGTTTCGGGACAACAAGAGACCCAGTACTTC	CASSVSGQQETQYF
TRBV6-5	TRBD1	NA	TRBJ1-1	TGTGCCAGCAGGTCGACAGGGCTTCACACTGAAGCTTTCTTT	CASRSTGLHTEAFF
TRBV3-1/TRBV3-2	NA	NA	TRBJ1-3	TGTGCCAGCAGCCTAGGAGGACGAGGCACCATATATTTT	CASSLGGRGTIYF
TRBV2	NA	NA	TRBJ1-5	TGTGCCAGCAGCACCCGACAGTACAATCAGCCCCAGCATTTT	CASSTRQYNQPQHF
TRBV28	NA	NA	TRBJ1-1	TGTGCCAGCATTGCTCGTGGGCGATGGACTGAAGCTTTCTTT	CASIARGRWTEAFF
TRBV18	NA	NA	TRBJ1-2	TGTGCCAGCTCAGCTCGAGGAGTGGGTGGCTACACCTTC	CASSARGVGGYTF
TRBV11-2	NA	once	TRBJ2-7	TGTGCCAGCAGCTGGCTCTGGACTGAGCAGTACTTC	CASSWLWTEQYF
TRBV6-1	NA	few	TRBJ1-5	TGTGCCAGCAGTGAAGGGGAGGGGAGTCAGCCCCAGCATTTT	CASSEGEGSQPQHF
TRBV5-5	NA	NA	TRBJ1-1	TGTGCCAGCAGCTGGGGACACTCCATGAACACTGAAGCTTTCTTT	CASSWGHSMNTEAFF
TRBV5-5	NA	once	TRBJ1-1	TGTGCCAGCAGCTTGGGGGGGAGGACTGAAGCTTTCTTT	CASSLGGRTEAFF
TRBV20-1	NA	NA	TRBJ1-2	TGCAGTGCTAGAGACAGGGCCGGCTACACCTTC	CSARDRAGYTF
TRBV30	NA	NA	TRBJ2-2	TGTGCCTGGAGCGAAGCAGGGTGGGCCGGGGAGCTGTTTTTT	CAWSEAGWAGELFF
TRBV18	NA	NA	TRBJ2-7	TGTGCCAGCTCCCCCTTTTCAGCGGGCGGAGGGGTCTACGAGCAGTACTTC	CASSPFSAGGGVYEQYF
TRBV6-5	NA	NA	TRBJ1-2	TGTGCCAGCACTCAGGCGGGAGGGATCTATGGCTACACCTTC	CASTQAGGIYGYTF
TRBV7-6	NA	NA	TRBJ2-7	TGTGCCAGCAGGGGATTGGATAGGGAGCCCTACGAGCAGTACTTC	CASRGLDREPYEQYF
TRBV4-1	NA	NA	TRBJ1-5	TGCGCCAGCAGCCACTCAGGGAACTCCTTTAATCAGCCCCAGCATTTT	CASSHSGNSFNQPQHF
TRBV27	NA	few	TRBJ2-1	TGTGCCAGCAGCCAACTAGGGTCGGGTGAGCAGTTCTTC	CASSQLGSGEQFF
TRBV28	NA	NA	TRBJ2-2	TGTGCCAGCAGTTTCCCTAGGACAGCGAACACCGGGGAGCTGTTTTTT	CASSFPRTANTGELFF
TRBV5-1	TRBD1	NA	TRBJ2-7	TGCGCCAGCAGGCGGCATGGACAGGAGTACGAGCAGTACTTC	CASRRHGQEYEQYF
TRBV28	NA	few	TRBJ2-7	TGTGCCAGCAGTACCCGCGACTTGAGGCCTCCAGGGGAGCAGTACTTC	CASSTRDLRPPGEQYF
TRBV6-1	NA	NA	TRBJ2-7	TGTGCCAGCAGTGAAGGAGTACTCAGGGAAGGGGAGCAGTACTTC	CASSEGVLREGEQYF
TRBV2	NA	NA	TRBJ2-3	TGTGCCATCAGGGAAATCTCAGATACGCAGTATTTT	CAIREISDTQYF
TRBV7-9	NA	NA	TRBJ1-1	TGTGCCAGCAGCCCGAGAACCAGGCGACGCACTGAAGCTTTCTTT	CASSPRTRRRTEAFF
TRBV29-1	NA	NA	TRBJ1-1	TGCAGCGTTGGTCGGGGAAACACTGAAGCTTTCTTT	CSVGRGNTEAFF
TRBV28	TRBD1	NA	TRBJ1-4	TGTGCCAGCAGTAGAACAGGGGTAGTAAAACTGTTTTTT	CASSRTGVVKLFF
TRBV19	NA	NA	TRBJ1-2	TGTGCCAGTACCCAATTGGGACAAACTAACTATGGCTACACCTTC	CASTQLGQTNYGYTF
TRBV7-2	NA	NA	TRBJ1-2	TGTGCCAGCACATTTCCTGGGGGGGGGACTAACTATGGCTACACCTTC	CASTFPGGGTNYGYTF
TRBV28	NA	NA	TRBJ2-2	TGTGCCAGCAGCAACTTGGGGGGATTAAACACCGGGGAGCTGTTTTTT	CASSNLGGLNTGELFF
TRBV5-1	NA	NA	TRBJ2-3	TGCGCCAGCAGCTTACGGACAGCATTCCCAGATACGCAGTATTTT	CASSLRTAFPDTQYF
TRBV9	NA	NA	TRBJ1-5	TGTGCCAGCAGCCCAGGACACGACAATCAGCCCCAGCATTTT	CASSPGHDNQPQHF
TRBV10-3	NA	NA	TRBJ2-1	TGTGCCATCAGGGAGGGGGCTGAAGGTGAGCAGTTCTTC	CAIREGAEGEQFF
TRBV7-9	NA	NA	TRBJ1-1	TGTGCCAGCAGCTTACAGGAGGACACTGAAGCTTTCTTT	CASSLQEDTEAFF